The 32 T cell receptor beta chains in this list originate from one sample, sequenced in a study of T cell responses to AZD1222 COVID-19 vaccine. Produced via immunoSEQ multiplex PCR; TCRdb's table is partial and in-frame only. The profile shows about 100,000 clones, approximately 90% of them singletons. Sequences were derived from peripheral blood, sampled 28 days after the second AZD1222 dose. The receptor set was obtained from an adult who received the AZD1222 COVID-19 vaccine.

J is TRBJ2-5 and V is TRBV18; D may match TRBD1 or TRBD2 (5 bases each). Germline V gene lookup returns CDR1 KGHSH and CDR2 LQKENI. Trimming cost V 0 bases and J 5 bases, with 16 bases left between them. This CDR3 is built from 16 residues. The CDR3 region has the DNA TGTGCCAGCTCACCACCGGCACGGGGCTCGGGGGAGACCCAGTACTTC. Protein: CASSPPARGSGETQYF.

This rearrangement joins TRBV28 to TRBJ2-1; D gene unclear. From germline, CDR1 is MDHEN and CDR2 SYDVKM. This CDR3 spans 15 amino acids. V was trimmed by 6 bases and J by 0 bases, leaving 12 bases between them. CDR3 nucleotide sequence: TGTGCCAGCAGGACCCCTGTCAGCTCCTACAATGAGCAGTTCTTC. Translated, it gives CASRTPVSSYNEQFF.

The rearrangement joins TRBV7-2 to TRBJ1-6; TRBD1 agrees at 7 bases. From germline, CDR1 is SGHTA and CDR2 FQGNSA. The V gene end was trimmed by 3 bases and the J gene end by 6 bases; junction bases not matched to a gene: 11. The CDR3 covers 17 residues. The CDR3 nucleotides are TGTGCCAGCAGCTTTACTTCCCTGGGGACAGTTAATTCACCCCTCCACTTT. Amino acid sequence: CASSFTSLGTVNSPLHF.

The chain combines TRBV5-1 with TRBJ2-5; TRBD1 agrees at 7 bases. The CDR3 runs 14 residues. J gave up 0 bases and V 4 bases, and 3 bases lay outside the gene matches. In germline, CDR1 is SGHRS, CDR2 YFSETQ. In DNA, the CDR3 is TGCGCCAGCAGCCCACAGGGGTACCAAGAGACCCAGTACTTC. The encoded protein is CASSPQGYQETQYF.

This clone appeared once. V usage is TRBV28 and J usage is TRBJ1-1, with unresolved D. Trimming removed 3 bases at V and 11 bases at J, with 10 bases between. This CDR3 has 11 amino acids. Germline assignment: CDR1 MDHEN and CDR2 SYDVKM. The CDR3 DNA is TGTGCCAGCAGTTTTCGTTTGGACGCTTTCTTT. Translation: CASSFRLDAFF.

This clone was seen only once. The rearrangement uses TRBV19 and TRBJ2-5; the match to TRBD2 covers 9 bases. V was pared by 5 bases and J by 5 bases, with 6 bases of the junction left unmatched. CDR1 LNHDA and CDR2 SQIVND come from the germline V gene (reference sequence). The CDR3 is 14 amino acids. Written as DNA, the CDR3 is TGTGCCAGTAGTCTAGGGACTAGCAGGGAGACCCAGTACTTC. This codes for CASSLGTSRETQYF. Supplemented by reference TRBV19 and TRBJ2-5, the full variable domain reads DGGITQSPKYLFRKEGQNVTLSCEQNLNHDAMYWYRQDPGQGLRLIYYSQIVNDFQKGDIAEGYSVSREKKESFPLTVTSAQKNPTAFYLCASSLGTSRETQYFGPGTRLLVL.

The V and J genes are TRBV5-6 and TRBJ2-3; 8 bases map to TRBD2. After removal of 0 bases from V and 9 bases from J, the junction contained 3 bases not matched to a gene. The CDR3 runs 13 residues. Germline values: CDR1 SGHDT, CDR2 YYEEEE. The DNA of the CDR3 is TGTGCCAGCAGCTTGGCCCGGGAGGGGACGCAGTATTTT. It translates to CASSLAREGTQYF.

The chain uses TRBV6-4 and TRBJ1-4; 8 nucleotides agree with TRBD1. The CDR3 is 16 residues long. Per germline, CDR1 MRHNA and CDR2 SNTAGT. The V segment lost 1 base and the J segment 9 bases; nucleotides outside the gene matches: 10. In DNA form, the CDR3 reads TGTGCCAGCAGTGACTGGCCCGACAGGGGAGGGAAAAAACTGTTTTTT. Its protein is CASSDWPDRGGKKLFF.

The V gene is TRBV3-1 (or the pseudogene TRBV3-2), the J gene TRBJ2-1, with a weak D call TRBD2 (5 bases). Germline values: CDR1 LGHDT, CDR2 YNNKEL (reference sequence). CDR3 length equals 14 residues. The V gene lost 1 base and the J gene lost 7 bases, with 11 bases spanning the gap. The CDR3 sequence: CASSQVLGTNEQFF. The CDR3 nucleotides read TGTGCCAGCAGCCAAGTACTAGGCACTAATGAGCAGTTCTTC.

The CDR3 here is CASSYPGGSSYNEQFF. The CDR3 coding sequence is TGTGCCAGCAGTTACCCAGGTGGGAGCTCCTACAATGAGCAGTTCTTC. The rearrangement joins TRBV28 to TRBJ2-1; possible D gene TRBD2, 5 bases. Germline CDR1 is MDHEN and CDR2 is SYDVKM. CDR3 length: 16 amino acids. Trimming removed 4 bases from V and 0 bases from J, with 13 bases in between.

This chain joins TRBV19 and TRBJ2-3, with D perhaps TRBD1 or TRBD2 (5 bases each). In germline, CDR1 is LNHDA, CDR2 SQIVND (reference sequence). The length of the CDR3 is 18 residues. V shed 3 bases and J shed 2 bases, with 21 bases lying between them. Here the CDR3 reads CASSMQGWTGPITDTQYF. The CDR3 nucleotides read TGTGCCAGTAGTATGCAGGGATGGACGGGGCCGATCACAGATACGCAGTATTTT.

CDR3 amino acids: CASSPGLAGVTDTQYF. DNA for the CDR3: TGTGCCAGCAGCCCCGGACTAGCGGGAGTCACAGATACGCAGTATTTT. The chain couples TRBV7-2 to TRBJ2-3, with 13 bases aligning to TRBD2. This CDR3 spans 16 amino acids. V trimming: 5 bases; J trimming: 2 bases; junction bases outside the gene matches: 4. In germline, CDR1 is SGHTA, CDR2 FQGNSA. The whole variable domain, remainder taken from reference TRBV7-2 and TRBJ2-3, is GAGVSQSPSNKVTEKGKDVELRCDPISGHTALYWYRQSLGQGLEFLIYFQGNSAPDKSGLPSDRFSAERTGGSVSTLTIQRTQQEDSAVYLCASSPGLAGVTDTQYFGPGTRLTVL.

This clone appeared a single time. This sequence joins TRBV24-1 and TRBJ2-1; D gene ambiguous. Trimming left V 3 bases short and J 10 bases short, with 15 bases between. The germline V gene encodes CDR1 KGHDR and CDR2 SFDVKD. There are 14 residues in the CDR3. CDR3 region: CATSDPPISGEQFF. For the CDR3, the DNA is TGTGCCACCAGTGATCCCCCCATATCCGGAGAGCAGTTCTTC.

This chain connects TRBV3-1 (or the pseudogene TRBV3-2) to TRBJ2-1; D ambiguous. Trimming pared 2 bases from V and 0 bases from J, leaving 5 bases between. The germline CDR1 and CDR2 sequences are LGHDT and YNNKEL (reference sequence). There are 14 residues in the CDR3. The CDR3 sequence is CASSQTASYNEQFF. The CDR3 bases are TGTGCCAGCAGCCAAACGGCCTCCTACAATGAGCAGTTCTTC.

CDR3 in amino acids: CASSSPPRGGTEAFF. The CDR3 DNA follows: TGTGCCAGCAGTTCCCCCCCAAGGGGGGGGACTGAAGCTTTCTTT. The chain carries TRBV28 and TRBJ1-1, with TRBD1 as a possible D gene (6 bases). V lost 4 bases and J lost 5, with 17 bases in between. The CDR3 has 15 amino acids. CDR1 MDHEN and CDR2 SYDVKM come from the germline V gene.

The chain uses TRBV21-1 and TRBJ2-6; the tabulated D call, TRBD1, remains unverified against the DNA. TRBV21-1 is a recognized pseudogene. This CDR3 region has 17 residues. The CDR3 here is CASSINQGANGANVLTF. CDR3 DNA: TGTGCCAGCAGCATTAATCAGGGGGCGAATGGGGCCAACGTCCTGACTTTC.

This chain connects TRBV27 to TRBJ2-7; perhaps D is TRBD1 or TRBD2 (6 bases each). This CDR3 contains 16 residues. Germline V CDR1 and CDR2: MNHEY, SMNVEV (reference sequence). V was trimmed by 5 bases and J by 3 bases, leaving 20 bases between them. In nucleotides, the CDR3 is TGTGCCAGCAGTCCCCTAAGGGGGACGGAGGGCTACGAGCAGTACTTC. It is translated as CASSPLRGTEGYEQYF.

The rearrangement links TRBV5-6 to TRBJ2-1; D is unclear. The V end was cut by 4 bases, the J end by 10 bases, with 9 bases between. This CDR3 region has 11 residues. In germline, CDR1 is SGHDT, CDR2 YYEEEE. The CDR3: CASSPLEEQFF. The CDR3 DNA sequence: TGTGCCAGCAGCCCACTTGAGGAGCAGTTCTTC. Full variable domain (remainder filled in from reference TRBV5-6 and TRBJ2-1): DAGVTQSPTHLIKTRGQQVTLRCSPKSGHDTVSWYQQALGQGPQFIFQYYEEEERQRGNFPDRFSGHQFPNYSSELNVNALLLGDSALYLCASSPLEEQFFGPGTRLTVL.

The chain has TRBV29-1 and TRBJ2-7; 7 bases map to TRBD1. The trim removed 0 bases at V and 5 bases at J, leaving 10 bases unmatched. CDR3 length: 15 residues. CDR1 and CDR2 from the germline V gene are SQVTM and ANQGSEA. This chain's CDR3 is CSVEDHSRGFDEQYF. The CDR3 DNA is TGCAGCGTTGAAGATCATAGCAGGGGGTTCGACGAGCAGTACTTC.

The chain couples TRBV19 to TRBJ2-1; 9 bases are shared with TRBD1. The trim removed 4 bases at V and 3 bases at J, leaving 4 bases unmatched. Germline values: CDR1 LNHDA, CDR2 SQIVND (reference sequence). The CDR3 covers 15 residues. CDR3 in DNA: TGTGCCAGTAGTAGCGGACAGGGGCTCTACAATGAGCAGTTCTTC. Encoded protein: CASSSGQGLYNEQFF.

This chain connects TRBV18 to TRBJ2-4; possible D gene TRBD1, 5 bases. CDR1 and CDR2 (germline): KGHSH, LQKENI. The V and J ends lost 4 bases and 0 bases respectively, with 13 bases between them. The CDR3 has 16 amino acids. CDR3 bases: TGTGCCAGCTCACAGACAGATCCTCTAGCCAAAAACATTCAGTACTTC. The encoded protein is CASSQTDPLAKNIQYF.

The rearrangement links TRBV6-1 to TRBJ1-3; D call uncertain. V shed 1 base and J shed 5 bases, with 9 bases lying between them. The CDR3 contains 14 residues. Germline lookup yields CDR1 MNHNS and CDR2 SASEGT. CDR3 sequence: CASSEDNRRNTIYF. For the CDR3, the DNA is TGTGCCAGCAGTGAAGATAACAGACGAAACACCATATATTTT.

The chain carries TRBV5-1 and TRBJ2-5; 7 nucleotides match TRBD2. This CDR3 is built from 16 residues. CDR1 is SGHRS, CDR2 YFSETQ, per germline. J lost 5 bases, V lost 6 bases, and 16 bases had no gene match. The CDR3 sequence: CASNPGDTGGWETQYF. CDR3 sequence (DNA): TGCGCCAGCAACCCCGGAGACACGGGGGGTTGGGAGACCCAGTACTTC.

The chain links TRBV7-2 to TRBJ2-1, with a tentative D call TRBD1 (5 bases). This CDR3 has 15 amino acids. V was shortened by 1 base and J by 3 bases, with 10 bases between the two germline ends. Germline CDR1 SGHTA, CDR2 FQGNSA. This CDR3 is CASSLGPGNYNEQFF. In DNA form, the CDR3 reads TGTGCCAGCAGCTTAGGGCCAGGGAACTACAATGAGCAGTTCTTC. Filled out from reference TRBV7-2 and TRBJ2-1, the complete variable domain reads GAGVSQSPSNKVTEKGKDVELRCDPISGHTALYWYRQSLGQGLEFLIYFQGNSAPDKSGLPSDRFSAERTGGSVSTLTIQRTQQEDSAVYLCASSLGPGNYNEQFFGPGTRLTVL.

The chain carries TRBV29-1 and TRBJ1-2; D is ambiguous. CDR1 and CDR2 from the germline V gene are SQVTM and ANQGSEA. The CDR3 runs to 11 residues. V was shortened by 7 bases and J by 6 bases, with 12 bases between the two germline ends. The chain's CDR3 is CSAGRSDGYTF. CDR3 nucleotides: TGCAGCGCCGGCAGGAGTGATGGCTACACCTTC. Looking up the rest from reference TRBV29-1 and TRBJ1-2 gives the full variable domain: SAVISQKPSRDICQRGTSLTIQCQVDSQVTMMFWYRQQPGQSLTLIATANQGSEATYESGFVIDKFPISRPNLTFSTLTVSNMSPEDSSIYLCSAGRSDGYTFGSGTRLTVV.

The chain uses TRBV2 and TRBJ2-2, with 7 bases lining up with TRBD2. CDR3 length: 16 amino acids. Germline lookup yields CDR1 SNHLY and CDR2 FYNNEI. Trimming at V came to 7 bases and at J to 4 bases, leaving 12 bases not matched to a gene. The CDR3 reads CASTRTSVGGTGELFF. The CDR3, as DNA: TGTGCCAGCACCCGAACTAGCGTGGGGGGCACCGGGGAGCTGTTTTTT.

The chain joins TRBV11-2 to TRBJ1-2; no firm D call. V lost 2 bases and J lost 6, with 7 bases in between. Germline CDR1 and CDR2: SGHAT and FQNNGV. This CDR3 spans 12 amino acids. The DNA of the CDR3 is TGTGCCAGCAGCTTAAGGCAGCATGGCTACACCTTC. Amino acid sequence: CASSLRQHGYTF.

The genes are TRBV10-2 and TRBJ1-1; no definite D call. The CDR3 has 13 residues. Trimming cost V 6 bases and J 0 bases, with 8 bases left between them. CDR1 is WSHSY, CDR2 SAAADI, per germline. The CDR3 reads CASRATVNTEAFF. For the CDR3, the DNA is TGCGCCAGCAGGGCAACAGTGAACACTGAAGCTTTCTTT.

The rearrangement uses TRBV27 and TRBJ1-5; no clear D gene. CDR3 size: 14 residues. Germline lookup yields CDR1 MNHEY and CDR2 SMNVEV (reference sequence). V lost 4 bases and J lost 0, with 7 bases in between. For the CDR3, the DNA is TGTGCCAGCAGTTCCCAGAATAGCAATCAGCCCCAGCATTTT. Amino acids: CASSSQNSNQPQHF.

This CDR3 is CASSPLGALDEKLFF. In DNA, the CDR3 is TGTGCCAGCAGTCCCCTGGGAGCACTGGATGAAAAACTGTTTTTT. This chain links TRBV25-1 with TRBJ1-4, with D hard to call. This CDR3 has 15 amino acids. Germline values: CDR1 MGHDK, CDR2 SYGVNS. Deletions cut 5 bases from V and 6 bases from J, with 16 bases between.

This clone showed up just once. The V gene is TRBV4-1, the J gene TRBJ2-1; D is possibly TRBD1 or TRBD2 (5 bases each). Germline-derived CDR1 and CDR2 are MGHRA and YSYEKL. V shed 5 bases and J shed 0 bases, with 14 bases lying between them. The CDR3 has 16 amino acids. The CDR3 sequence is CASSDVGTPSYNEQFF. The DNA for the CDR3 is TGCGCCAGCAGCGACGTCGGGACGCCCTCCTACAATGAGCAGTTCTTC.

The gene calls are TRBV10-1 and TRBJ2-1; tentative D call: TRBD2 (5 bases). There are 17 residues in the CDR3. From germline, CDR1 is WNHNN and CDR2 SYGVQD (reference sequence). The V end lost 6 bases, the J end lost 7 bases, and 25 bases lay between the germline ends. The CDR3 loop is CASRKPRAGAFRNEQFF. CDR3 nucleotide sequence: TGCGCCAGCAGGAAGCCTAGGGCGGGTGCGTTTCGGAATGAGCAGTTCTTC.